A selection of T cell receptor beta chains follows, all from one sample in a study of blood T cell repertoires in COVID-19. Clones were sequenced by immunoSEQ multiplex PCR, and TCRdb holds only the in-frame ones, with some missing. The table lists some 200,000 clones, under 90% of them singletons. The sample taken for sequencing was peripheral blood. Receptors originate from a man aged 50 or older with acute or convalescent COVID-19. CDR3s include the opening cysteine and the closing phenylalanine or tryptophan. The order of the fields is V gene, J gene, clone size, D gene, CDR3 DNA, CDR3 protein. D genes are given only for firm matches. The size field is filled for only some rows; it gives once, few, many or a size class.

V gene: TRBV16; J gene: TRBJ2-7; clone size: NA; D gene: TRBD1; CDR3 DNA: TGTGCCAGCAGAGGACAGGGCCGGGCCTACGAGCAGTACTTC; CDR3 protein: CASRGQGRAYEQYF
V gene: TRBV5-1; J gene: TRBJ2-7; clone size: NA; D gene: TRBD1; CDR3 DNA: TGCGCCAGCAGGGCAGGGGGTTGGGACGAGCAGTACTTC; CDR3 protein: CASRAGGWDEQYF
V gene: TRBV12-3/TRBV12-4; J gene: TRBJ1-5; clone size: NA; D gene: NA; CDR3 DNA: TGTGCCAGCAGTTTCGGGTCCCAGCCCCAGCATTTT; CDR3 protein: CASSFGSQPQHF
V gene: TRBV6-5; J gene: TRBJ2-1; clone size: few; D gene: TRBD2; CDR3 DNA: TGTGCCAGCAGTTACTTGGGACTAGCAGATGAGCAGTTCTTC; CDR3 protein: CASSYLGLADEQFF
V gene: TRBV28; J gene: TRBJ1-1; clone size: NA; D gene: NA; CDR3 DNA: TGTGCCAGCAGTTTTATGCTTGCGGCGGAAGCTTTCTTT; CDR3 protein: CASSFMLAAEAFF
V gene: TRBV5-4; J gene: TRBJ2-7; clone size: NA; D gene: NA; CDR3 DNA: TGTGCCAGCAGCACAAACTACGAGCAGTACTTC; CDR3 protein: CASSTNYEQYF
V gene: TRBV11-1; J gene: TRBJ2-5; clone size: NA; D gene: NA; CDR3 DNA: TGTGCCAGCAGCTCGGGACTTCAAGAGACCCAGTACTTC; CDR3 protein: CASSSGLQETQYF
V gene: TRBV11-3; J gene: TRBJ2-1; clone size: NA; D gene: TRBD2; CDR3 DNA: TGTGCCAGCAGCTTCGGGGGGGCAGGGAATGAGCAGTTCTTC; CDR3 protein: CASSFGGAGNEQFF
V gene: TRBV6-5; J gene: TRBJ1-5; clone size: NA; D gene: NA; CDR3 DNA: TGTGCCAGCAGGGGGCCCAATCAGCCCCAGCATTTT; CDR3 protein: CASRGPNQPQHF
V gene: TRBV19; J gene: TRBJ1-4; clone size: NA; D gene: NA; CDR3 DNA: TGTGCCAGTAGTAGACTTGGAGAAAAACTGTTTTTT; CDR3 protein: CASSRLGEKLFF
V gene: TRBV5-6; J gene: TRBJ1-1; clone size: NA; D gene: NA; CDR3 DNA: TGTGCCAGCAGCTTGGGGCCCCCACGAGGTAACACTGAAGCTTTCTTT; CDR3 protein: CASSLGPPRGNTEAFF
V gene: TRBV6-5; J gene: TRBJ1-1; clone size: NA; D gene: NA; CDR3 DNA: TGTGCCAGCACCTCCTGGGGGGGCCGTGATGAAGCTTTCTTT; CDR3 protein: CASTSWGGRDEAFF
V gene: TRBV6-5; J gene: TRBJ1-2; clone size: NA; D gene: TRBD1; CDR3 DNA: TGTGCCAGCAGTTACTCAGGGGGCCGACTAAACTATGGCTACACCTTC; CDR3 protein: CASSYSGGRLNYGYTF
V gene: TRBV6-4; J gene: TRBJ1-1; clone size: few; D gene: NA; CDR3 DNA: TGTGCCAGCAGTCTCGAGTGGGGGGTAGCGGGTGGCACTGAAGCTTTCTTT; CDR3 protein: CASSLEWGVAGGTEAFF
V gene: TRBV6-5; J gene: TRBJ2-7; clone size: NA; D gene: NA; CDR3 DNA: TGTGCCAGCACTACCAGGCAGGGGAACGAGCAGTACTTC; CDR3 protein: CASTTRQGNEQYF
V gene: TRBV6-5; J gene: TRBJ2-1; clone size: NA; D gene: NA; CDR3 DNA: TGTGCCAGCAGTCCCTCTTACCTCGGAGGGAATGAGCAGTTCTTC; CDR3 protein: CASSPSYLGGNEQFF
V gene: TRBV27; J gene: TRBJ2-3; clone size: NA; D gene: NA; CDR3 DNA: TGTGCCAGCAGTTTCAGGGGCGTGGATACGCAGTATTTT; CDR3 protein: CASSFRGVDTQYF
V gene: TRBV7-2; J gene: TRBJ1-1; clone size: NA; D gene: NA; CDR3 DNA: TGTGCCAGCAGCTTAGAGGGGTGGGGCACTGAAGCTTTCTTT; CDR3 protein: CASSLEGWGTEAFF
V gene: TRBV6-5; J gene: TRBJ2-5; clone size: NA; D gene: TRBD1; CDR3 DNA: TGTGCCAGCACCAGGACAGGGGGTGGGAAGACCCAGTACTTC; CDR3 protein: CASTRTGGGKTQYF
V gene: TRBV5-5; J gene: TRBJ2-1; clone size: NA; D gene: TRBD1; CDR3 DNA: TGTGCCAGCAGCAACCGGGACAGGGACCCCAATGAGCAGTTCTTC; CDR3 protein: CASSNRDRDPNEQFF